Sequencing of this T cell receptor beta chain was carried out in a study of T cells after yellow fever vaccination. Study summary: For low cell numbers, libraries were made with SMART-Seq v4 Ultra Low Input.

The 5'RACE template-switching step produced TCR cDNA and added a universal primer site and UMIs. TCRdb called the 5' RACE reads again in MiXCR, with one record for every CDR3 protein. The sample includes 510,000 or so distinct CDR3 sequences, around 21% of them seen just once. The CDR3 has 14 amino acids. Germline loops: CDR1 MNHEY, CDR2 SVGEGT. V lost 7 bases, J lost 5 bases, and 17 bases lay in between. General study findings and limits: Repertoires obtained by FACS sorting could include abundant clonotypes that entered as contaminants from the bulk population. Some clonotypes were seen in both the CD4 and the CD8 compartments. These made up a small share and likely arose from convergent recombination.

Worth noting for this clonotype: Its antigen is not known.

This material consisted of PBMCs, taken 15 days after the yellow fever booster vaccination. This receptor was identified in a man between 25 and 39 years old who received the YFV17D yellow fever vaccine. V is TRBV6-2 or TRBV6-3 and J is TRBJ2-5; D assignment may be TRBD1 or TRBD2 (5 bases each). In DNA form, the CDR3 reads TGTGCCAGCACGACAGCAGGGAGCGTTGAGACCCAGTACTTC. Translating gives CASTTAGSVETQYF.